This entry is about one T cell receptor beta chain. Antigen specificity is unknown. This record belongs to a study of OX40 agonist ivuxolimab in advanced cancers. About the study: Age averaged 60 years (range roughly 23 to 79), and 82.7% were male.

The assay was immunoSEQ multiplex PCR, and TCRdb's table has in-frame clones only and misses some. Counted here are roughly 87,000 clones, 92% occurring once; the ten biggest clones make up over 8.5%. General study results and limits: Among some nonresponders, normalized T-cell clonal expansion was also low.

Germline lookup yields CDR1 MNHEY and CDR2 SVGAGI. Trimming pared 2 bases from V and 1 base from J, leaving 2 bases between. The CDR3 covers 12 residues. The sample was CD4+ or CD8+ T cells sorted from blood, taken in a trial of the OX40 agonist ivuxolimab. The rearrangement uses TRBV6-5 and TRBJ1-1, with D hard to call. This sequence was found in an adult with an advanced solid tumor such as melanoma, head and neck, liver or kidney cancer. The CDR3 sequence is CASSYRNTEAFF. Written as DNA, the CDR3 is TGTGCCAGCAGTTACAGGAACACTGAAGCTTTCTTT.